What follows is one T cell receptor (beta chain) and its context. Its specificity is not known. The study ran its PCR with 60 Vbeta and 13 Jbeta primers. Generated by immunoSEQ multiplex PCR, the TCRdb table keeps only in-frame clones and is missing some. Here the sample spans around 200,000 clones, about four fifths being singletons. The source of the sample is a study of cytomegalovirus exposure and HLA in healthy donors. Study-level information: Earlier findings included roughly 120 million unique TCR beta sequences obtained from 150 million to 200 million T cells. Study-wide findings and caveats: V- and J-gene trimming in TCR beta was tied to a missense DCLRE1C variant by an analysis performed later.

Germline assignment: CDR1 MDHEN and CDR2 SYDVKM. The V end lost 6 bases, the J end lost 2 bases, and 13 bases lay between the germline ends. This CDR3 region has 14 residues. The material sequenced was PBMCs. The origin of this receptor is a male donor in good health and CMV-seronegative. V gene TRBV28 combines with J gene TRBJ1-2; D unresolved. CDR3 coding DNA: TGTGCCAGCAGCCCCCTAGACGGGAACTATGGCTACACCTTC. This sequence encodes CASSPLDGNYGYTF.